The present T cell receptor (beta chain) was sequenced within a study of blood T cell repertoires in COVID-19. The wider study: Whether acute or convalescent, the COVID-19 samples came from the United States, Italy and Spain.

Seattle patients were enrolled during active infection and followed longitudinally. Germline lookup yields CDR1 LGHDT and CDR2 YNNKEL (reference sequence). J was trimmed by 3 bases and V by 4 bases; bases with no gene match: 8. The CDR3 has 15 residues. TCRdb keeps only in-frame clones here, not all; method: immunoSEQ multiplex PCR. Among some 450,000 clones listed, around 89% were seen once. The TCR originated in a woman between 45 and 60 years old with COVID-19, enrolled during active disease. The chain is built from TRBV3-1 (or the pseudogene TRBV3-2) and TRBJ1-2, with TRBD1 matching 7 bases. The sample taken for sequencing was peripheral blood. The CDR3: CASSPRGRVDYGYTF. The DNA of the CDR3 is TGTGCCAGCAGCCCGAGGGGGCGGGTGGACTATGGCTACACCTTC.